A single sample gave rise to the 21 T cell receptor beta chains below, sequenced in a study of T cells after yellow fever vaccination. TCRdb processed the 5' RACE reads anew with MiXCR; each CDR3 protein has one entry. The sample consists of around 250,000 distinct CDR3 sequences, 6.9% of them appearing once. Sequencing used CD4+ T cells sorted from PBMCs, obtained 15 days after the yellow fever booster vaccination. These receptors were taken from a man aged 30-40 years who received the YFV17D yellow fever vaccine.

As concerns this clonotype: One end of the junction is discordant with germline, which a read error may explain. This sequence joins TRBV18 and TRBJ1-4; no clear D. This CDR3 is 15 amino acids long. Per germline, CDR1 KGHSH and CDR2 LQKENI. Here the CDR3 reads CASSPQSGSNEKLFF. CDR3 sequence (DNA): TGTGCCAGCTCTCCACAGTCGGGATCTAATGAAAAACTGTTTTTT.

The chain is built from TRBV5-1 and TRBJ2-2, with D tentatively TRBD1 or TRBD2 (5 bases each). Trimming removed 0 bases at V and 1 base at J, with 10 bases between. The CDR3 has 16 amino acids. Germline values: CDR1 SGHRS, CDR2 YFSETQ. The CDR3 DNA is TGCGCCAGCAGCTTGGGAGGGGACCTGAACACCGGGGAGCTGTTTTTT. This codes for CASSLGGDLNTGELFF. Complete variable domain (other parts from reference TRBV5-1 and TRBJ2-2): KAGVTQTPRYLIKTRGQQVTLSCSPISGHRSVSWYQQTPGQGLQFLFEYFSETQRNKGNFPGRFSGRQFSNSRSEMNVSTLELGDSALYLCASSLGGDLNTGELFFGEGSRLTVL.

This clonotype was picked up a small number of times. V gene TRBV5-4 combines with J gene TRBJ2-5; D is unresolved. This CDR3 comprises 13 residues. Trimming removed 0 bases at V and 6 bases at J, with 9 bases between. In germline, CDR1 is SGHNT, CDR2 YYREEE (reference sequence). CDR3 protein: CASSLDGRKTQYF. Here the CDR3 DNA reads TGTGCCAGCAGCTTGGATGGAAGAAAGACCCAGTACTTC.

Many counts were recorded for this clonotype. The rearrangement links TRBV12-3 or TRBV12-4 to TRBJ2-2; no clear D. The CDR3 covers 13 residues. Trimming shortened V by 8 bases and J by 0 bases, and 7 bases separated the two germline ends. For the CDR3, the DNA is TGTGCCAGCGGGCGGCCGAACACCGGGGAGCTGTTTTTT. Protein product: CASGRPNTGELFF.

This clonotype has a handful of counts. The J gene is TRBJ1-2, the V gene TRBV30; D not resolved. Trimming removed 6 bases from V and 6 bases from J, with 11 bases in between. Germline V gene sequence: CDR1 GTSNPN, CDR2 SVGIG (reference sequence). CDR3 size: 11 residues. This CDR3 reads CACRPVDGYTF. The CDR3 bases are TGTGCCTGCAGGCCTGTCGATGGCTACACCTTC.

The CDR3 nucleotides are TGTGCCAGCAGCGTAAAAGGCGGGGGAGGTGGGGAGACCCAGTACTTC. Protein sequence: CASSVKGGGGGETQYF. The V and J genes are TRBV7-9 and TRBJ2-5; 7 bases are shared with TRBD2. This CDR3 is built from 16 residues. Germline lookup yields CDR1 SEHNR and CDR2 FQNEAQ (reference sequence). V lost 5 bases to trimming and J lost 5 bases; unmatched junction nucleotides: 14.

Ten or more counts support this clonotype. V gene TRBV3-1 combines with J gene TRBJ2-5; the D gene is possibly TRBD2 (5 bases). CDR1 and CDR2 (germline): LGHDT, YNNKEL (reference sequence). Trimming shortened V by 1 base and J by 3 bases, and 12 bases separated the two germline ends. The CDR3 runs to 15 residues. CDR3 sequence (DNA): TGTGCCAGCAGCCAAGTAACTAGGGCAGAAGAGACCCAGTACTTC. Residues: CASSQVTRAEETQYF.

The V and J genes are TRBV6-1 and TRBJ1-4; D remains ambiguous. V gave up 6 bases and J gave up 5 bases, with 16 bases separating them. CDR1 and CDR2 (germline): MNHNS, SASEGT. The CDR3 totals 15 residues. DNA for the CDR3: TGTGCCAGCAGGCGGAGGCTAACCCAGAATGAAAAACTGTTTTTT. This gives the protein CASRRRLTQNEKLFF.

This rearrangement joins TRBV5-4 to TRBJ2-2, with D tentatively TRBD1 (5 bases). V was cut by 4 bases and J by 5 bases, with 15 bases left in between. Germline CDR1 SGHNT, CDR2 YYREEE (reference sequence). This CDR3 is built from 15 residues. The CDR3 DNA follows: TGTGCCAGCAGCCCGTCCCAGGGTTCGACCGGGGAGCTGTTTTTT. Translated, it gives CASSPSQGSTGELFF.

This clonotype was counted a few times. The chain couples TRBV6-2 or TRBV6-3 to TRBJ2-1, with 8 bases aligning to TRBD2. Germline trimming cut 7 bases from V and 8 bases from J; bases unmatched to any gene: 16. The germline CDR1 and CDR2 sequences are MNHEY and SVGEGT. The CDR3 extends over 16 amino acids. Here the CDR3 DNA reads TGTGCCAGCACCGCGCTCTTGGCCAGCGGGAGTGATGAGCAGTTCTTC. Encoded protein: CASTALLASGSDEQFF.

This clonotype was observed at least ten times. This rearrangement joins TRBV9 to TRBJ2-3; D is tentatively TRBD1 or TRBD2 (5 bases each). The CDR3 runs 13 residues. Trimming took off 2 bases at V and 7 bases at J, with 11 bases between the two ends. CDR1 and CDR2 from the germline V gene are SGDLS and YYNGEE. For the CDR3, the DNA is TGTGCCAGCAGCGTGGGGGAGCCCAATACGCAGTATTTT. Protein sequence: CASSVGEPNTQYF.

The J gene is TRBJ2-5, the V gene TRBV7-2; D gene unclear. This CDR3 comprises 15 residues. V dropped 5 bases and J dropped 5 bases, with 18 bases sitting between them. Germline-derived CDR1 and CDR2 are SGHTA and FQGNSA. The chain's CDR3 is CASSRDLRGWETQYF. CDR3 in DNA: TGTGCCAGCAGCAGGGATCTTCGCGGTTGGGAGACCCAGTACTTC.

This clonotype was counted ten times or more. The chain carries TRBV10-3 and TRBJ2-3, with unresolved D. Trimming took off 4 bases at V and 4 bases at J, with 9 bases between the two ends. Germline CDR1 is ENHRY and CDR2 is SYGVKD. The CDR3 runs 13 residues. CDR3 in DNA: TGTGCCATCAGTGCCGTAGGACCAGATACGCAGTATTTT. The encoded protein is CAISAVGPDTQYF.

This clonotype was seen ten or more times. This chain connects TRBV4-3 to TRBJ2-2, with 7 bases that match TRBD1. The V segment lost 4 bases and the J segment 1 base; nucleotides outside the gene matches: 3. This CDR3 contains 15 residues. Germline V lookup: CDR1 LGHNA, CDR2 YSLEER. CDR3 in DNA: TGCGCCAGCAGCCGGACAGGACTGAACACCGGGGAGCTGTTTTTT. Translating it yields CASSRTGLNTGELFF.

This clonotype was detected only a few times. CDR3 nucleotide sequence: TGTGCCAGCAGCGTAGCACCTGCAACTAATGAAAAACTGTTTTTT. Its protein is CASSVAPATNEKLFF. This chain uses TRBV9 with TRBJ1-4; D not certain. Trimming shortened V by 0 bases and J by 0 bases, and 6 bases separated the two germline ends. This CDR3 has 15 amino acids. Germline V gene data show CDR1 as SGDLS and CDR2 as YYNGEE.

The V call is TRBV19, the J call TRBJ1-5, with D possibly matching TRBD1 (5 bases). Trimming removed 5 bases from V and 4 bases from J, with 12 bases in between. The CDR3 has 14 amino acids. CDR1 and CDR2 from the germline V gene are LNHDA and SQIVND (reference sequence). The CDR3 loop is CASSLGQLNQPQHF. CDR3 coding DNA: TGTGCCAGTAGTCTGGGGCAGTTAAATCAGCCCCAGCATTTT.

The gene calls are TRBV7-2 and TRBJ2-7, with no clear D. V lost 3 bases, J lost 3 bases, and 6 bases lay in between. CDR3 length equals 12 residues. Germline V gene data show CDR1 as SGHTA and CDR2 as FQGNSA. In DNA form, the CDR3 reads TGTGCCAGCAGCTTCTACGGCTACGAGCAGTACTTC. This gives the protein CASSFYGYEQYF.

This clonotype was counted between two and nine times. The chain joins TRBV6-2 or TRBV6-3 to TRBJ2-1, with a tentative D call TRBD2 (6 bases). Looked up from germline, CDR1 is MNHEY and CDR2 is SVGEGT. This CDR3 comprises 13 residues. With 9 bases removed from V and 7 bases from J, the gap between germline ends came to 16 bases. CDR3 DNA: TGTGCCAGGCCCTGCGGGAAGGGGAATGAGCAGTTCTTC. Its translation is CARPCGKGNEQFF.

In this sample, this clonotype turned up many times. The CDR3 protein is CATRSDSGTYEQYF. The CDR3 DNA is TGTGCCACCAGGTCGGATAGCGGGACCTACGAGCAGTACTTC. The chain is built from TRBV12-3 or TRBV12-4 and TRBJ2-7, with 8 positions matching TRBD2. J gave up 2 bases and V 10 bases, and 10 bases lay outside the gene matches. This CDR3 contains 14 residues.

This clonotype showed up just a few times. V is TRBV11-1 and J is TRBJ2-1, with D perhaps being TRBD1 or TRBD2 (5 bases each). The length of the CDR3 is 13 residues. The germline V and J ends were trimmed by 2 bases and 13 bases, with 15 bases remaining between them. Germline values: CDR1 SGHAT, CDR2 FQDESV (reference sequence). Here the CDR3 reads CASSLTLEGFQFF. DNA for the CDR3: TGTGCCAGCAGCTTAACGCTAGAGGGGTTCCAGTTCTTC.

This clonotype was found a few times. The chain uses TRBV7-9 and TRBJ2-2; D is ambiguous. V was cut by 1 base and J by 5 bases, with 11 bases left in between. The CDR3 sequence is 15 residues long. Germline loops: CDR1 SEHNR, CDR2 FQNEAQ (reference sequence). This chain's CDR3 is CASSLGSGRTGELFF. In DNA, the CDR3 is TGTGCCAGCAGCTTAGGATCCGGAAGGACCGGGGAGCTGTTTTTT.